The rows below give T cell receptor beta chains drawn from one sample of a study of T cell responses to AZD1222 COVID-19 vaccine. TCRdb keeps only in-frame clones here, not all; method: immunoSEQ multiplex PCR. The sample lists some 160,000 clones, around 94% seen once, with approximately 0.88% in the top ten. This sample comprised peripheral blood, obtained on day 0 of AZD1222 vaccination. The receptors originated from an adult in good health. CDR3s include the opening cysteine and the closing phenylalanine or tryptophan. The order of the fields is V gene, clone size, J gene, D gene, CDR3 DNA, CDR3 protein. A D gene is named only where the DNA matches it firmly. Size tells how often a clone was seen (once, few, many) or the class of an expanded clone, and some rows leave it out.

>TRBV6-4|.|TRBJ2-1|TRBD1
TGTGCCAGCAGTGACCCGGGGACCGGACAGGGCCAGTTCTTC
CASSDPGTGQGQFF
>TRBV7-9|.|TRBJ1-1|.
TGTGCCAGCAGCCCCAGGGGAGTCACTGAAGCTTTCTTT
CASSPRGVTEAFF
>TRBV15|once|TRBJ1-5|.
TGTGCCACCAGCAGAGATGGTGGGAAGGCTCAGCCCCAGCATTTT
CATSRDGGKAQPQHF
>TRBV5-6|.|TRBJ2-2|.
TGTGCCAGCACCCTCCCGGGGGCAGGGAACACCGGGGAGCTGTTTTTT
CASTLPGAGNTGELFF
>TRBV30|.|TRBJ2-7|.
TGTGCCTGGAGCTTAGACAGCTACGAGCAGTACTTC
CAWSLDSYEQYF
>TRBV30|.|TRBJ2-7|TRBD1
TGTGCCTGGAGTCCCCGGGACAGGGGATCCGAGCAGTACTTC
CAWSPRDRGSEQYF
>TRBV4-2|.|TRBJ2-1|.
TGTGCCAGCAGCCAAGATCAGGGGGGGCTCCTTGAGCAGTTCTTC
CASSQDQGGLLEQFF
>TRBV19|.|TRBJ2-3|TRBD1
TGTGCCAGTACCGGGACAGGGAGCACAGATACGCAGTATTTT
CASTGTGSTDTQYF
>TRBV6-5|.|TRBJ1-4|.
TGTGCCAGCAGGGGGGCTAATGAAAAACTGTTTTTT
CASRGANEKLFF
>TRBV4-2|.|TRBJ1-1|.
TGTGCCAGCAGCCTCCAAGAGGGGCTTCCAGACGAAGCTTTCTTT
CASSLQEGLPDEAFF
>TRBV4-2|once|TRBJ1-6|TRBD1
TGTGCCAGCAGCCAAGACGGCCAGGACAGGGGGAATTCACCCCTCCACTTT
CASSQDGQDRGNSPLHF
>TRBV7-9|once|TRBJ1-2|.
TGTGCCAGCAGCTTAGTTCCAGGAAACTATGGCTACACCTTC
CASSLVPGNYGYTF
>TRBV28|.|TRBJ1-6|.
TGTGCCAGCACCATGGGGGGGAATCACTCACCCCTCCACTTT
CASTMGGNHSPLHF
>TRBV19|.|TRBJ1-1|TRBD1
TGTGCCAGTAGTACGGACAGGGGAACTGAAGCTTTCTTT
CASSTDRGTEAFF
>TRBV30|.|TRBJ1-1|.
TGTGCCTGGAGTTCCTGGGGGGGCAGGATCACTGAAGCTTTCTTT
CAWSSWGGRITEAFF
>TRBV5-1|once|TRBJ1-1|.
TGCGCCAGCAGCCAAATACCGGGGGGGAACACTGAAGCTTTCTTT
CASSQIPGGNTEAFF
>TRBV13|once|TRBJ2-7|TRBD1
TGTGCCAGCAGCCCCTGGGACAGAAACTACGAGCAGTACTTC
CASSPWDRNYEQYF
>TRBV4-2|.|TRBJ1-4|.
TGTGCCAGCAGCCAAGATATCCAGGTGAGGGAGGATGAAAAACTGTTTTTT
CASSQDIQVREDEKLFF
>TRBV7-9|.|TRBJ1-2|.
TGTGCCAGCGGGACCGAAGTACCTTATGGCTACACCTTC
CASGTEVPYGYTF
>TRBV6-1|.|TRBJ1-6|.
TGTGCCAGCAGTGAAGCAACCCGCCGGGATTCACCCCTCCACTTT
CASSEATRRDSPLHF
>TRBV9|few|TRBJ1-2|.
TGTGCCAGCAGCGTAGGAGACCGACCTTATGGCTACACCTTC
CASSVGDRPYGYTF
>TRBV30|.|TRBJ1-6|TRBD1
TGTGCCTGGAGTCCGACGGACAGGGTGGGCTCACCCCTCCACTTT
CAWSPTDRVGSPLHF
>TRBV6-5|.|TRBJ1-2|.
TGTGCCAGCAGCGTAGAATTAAGGGGCGTCTATGGCTACACCTTC
CASSVELRGVYGYTF
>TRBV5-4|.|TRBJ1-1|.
TGTGCCAGCAGCTTACGGGGGGGCACTGAAGCTTTCTTT
CASSLRGGTEAFF
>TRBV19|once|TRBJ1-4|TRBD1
TGTGCCAGTAGTATAGGACAGGGAGGTGAAAAACTGTTTTTT
CASSIGQGGEKLFF
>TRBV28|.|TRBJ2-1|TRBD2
TGTGCCAGCAGTTTATCTACCGCTAGCGGGGGGAATGAGCAGTTCTTC
CASSLSTASGGNEQFF
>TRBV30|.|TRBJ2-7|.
TGTGCCTGGACACTACAGGGACGCTACGAGCAGTACTTC
CAWTLQGRYEQYF
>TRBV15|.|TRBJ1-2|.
TGTGCCACCAGCCCAAATCCCATGACCGGGACGGGCTACACCTTC
CATSPNPMTGTGYTF
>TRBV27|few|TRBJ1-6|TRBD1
TGTGCCAGCAGTATCCCCGGGACAGGGGGTTCACCCCTCCACTTT
CASSIPGTGGSPLHF
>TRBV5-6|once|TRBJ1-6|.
TGTGCCAGCAGCTTGGGGCTTGGGGCCCTCCACTTT
CASSLGLGALHF
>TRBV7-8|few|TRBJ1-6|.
TGTGCCAGCAGCTTTGGGGCAGGGACGGGGCATTCACCCCTCCACTTT
CASSFGAGTGHSPLHF
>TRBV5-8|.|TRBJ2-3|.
TGTGCCAGCAGCTTGTCCGTCGCCAGAGATACGCAGTATTTT
CASSLSVARDTQYF
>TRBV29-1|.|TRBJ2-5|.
TGCAGCGTTGAAGTCGTTGGACAGCTAGAGACCCAGTACTTC
CSVEVVGQLETQYF
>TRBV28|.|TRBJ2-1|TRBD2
TGTGCCAGCAGTTTATTTCAGCTAGCGGGTGGGGATGAGCAGTTCTTC
CASSLFQLAGGDEQFF
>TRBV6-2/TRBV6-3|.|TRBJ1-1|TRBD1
TGTGCCAGCAGTGACAGGGTTATGAAGAATGAAGCTTTCTTT
CASSDRVMKNEAFF
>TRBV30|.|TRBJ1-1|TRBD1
TGTGCCTGGAGTTGGGACAGGGACACTGAAGCTTTCTTT
CAWSWDRDTEAFF
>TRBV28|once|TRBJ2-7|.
TGTGCCAGCACCTGGGTGGGGGGGCTGAGCTACGAGCAGTACTTC
CASTWVGGLSYEQYF
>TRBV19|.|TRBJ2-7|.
TGTGCCAGTAGTATAGTGACAGGAGCCTACGAGCAGTACTTC
CASSIVTGAYEQYF
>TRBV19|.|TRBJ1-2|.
TGTGCCAGTAGTGGACAGATTGGTCGGGGCTACACCTTC
CASSGQIGRGYTF
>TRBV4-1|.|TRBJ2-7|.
TGCGCCAGCAGCCAATCTTTTGTCAGCCCCACCTACGAGCAGTACTTC
CASSQSFVSPTYEQYF
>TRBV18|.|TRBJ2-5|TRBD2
TGTGCCAGCTCACGTACGCTAGCGGTGGGACAAGAGACCCAGTACTTC
CASSRTLAVGQETQYF
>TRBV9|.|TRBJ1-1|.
TGTGCCAGCAAGACCCCGGCTAGACAGAGGAACACTGAAGCTTTCTTT
CASKTPARQRNTEAFF